This T cell receptor beta chain originates from a study of T cells in localized non-small cell lung cancer. On this clone: Its antigen is not known.

The CDR3 extends over 17 amino acids. Trimming at V came to 0 bases and at J to 6 bases, leaving 9 bases not matched to a gene. From germline, CDR1 is SGDLS and CDR2 YYNGEE. Profiling relied on immunoSEQ multiplex PCR, and the TCRdb table lists in-frame clones only, not all of them. The sample lists under 70,000 clones, more than 80% occurring once. Study outcomes and limitations: Uninvolved adjacent lung showed higher T cell clonality than tumor.

The sequencing used peripheral blood, collected before any cancer treatment. This TCR was sampled from a woman between 35 and 70 years old with stage I lung adenocarcinoma. The genes are TRBV9 and TRBJ2-3; 11 bases agree with TRBD2. The CDR3 is CASSVGRRLAGFDTQYF. DNA of the CDR3: TGTGCCAGCAGCGTAGGTCGTCGACTAGCGGGGTTTGATACGCAGTATTTT.